The 18 T cell receptor beta chains presented below share a single source sample, sequenced in a study of T cell responses to AZD1222 COVID-19 vaccine. Profiled with immunoSEQ multiplex PCR; TCRdb holds only in-frame clones, not every one. The sample lists 120,000 or so clones; 84% were seen once. The specimen comprised peripheral blood, sampled 28 days after the second AZD1222 dose. These receptors all come from an adult who received the AZD1222 COVID-19 vaccine.

The V gene is TRBV11-3, the J gene TRBJ2-3; D is possibly TRBD2 (5 bases). CDR1 and CDR2 from the germline V gene are SGHNT and YENEEA. CDR3 length: 15 amino acids. Trimming removed 2 bases from V and 0 bases from J, with 9 bases in between. For the CDR3, the DNA is TGTGCCAGCAGCTTACGGCGGGCGAGCACAGATACGCAGTATTTT. Translated, it gives CASSLRRASTDTQYF.

This clone came up once. This chain uses TRBV2 with TRBJ1-3; D unresolved. Germline values: CDR1 SNHLY, CDR2 FYNNEI. The V and J ends lost 5 bases and 0 bases respectively, with 17 bases between them. The CDR3 is 17 residues long. The CDR3 spells CASSPEIYKASGNTIYF. The CDR3 region has the DNA TGTGCCAGCAGTCCCGAGATCTACAAGGCCTCTGGAAACACCATATATTTT.

The rearrangement joins TRBV7-2 to TRBJ2-1, with 10 bases matching TRBD2. The CDR3 consists of 15 residues. Germline CDR1 reads SGHTA; CDR2 reads FQGNSA. With 5 bases clipped from V and 2 bases from J, the junction kept 3 bases outside the gene matches. CDR3 sequence reads: CASSPAGGPYNEQFF. DNA for the CDR3: TGTGCCAGCAGCCCAGCGGGGGGGCCCTACAATGAGCAGTTCTTC. Complete variable domain (other parts from reference TRBV7-2 and TRBJ2-1): GAGVSQSPSNKVTEKGKDVELRCDPISGHTALYWYRQSLGQGLEFLIYFQGNSAPDKSGLPSDRFSAERTGGSVSTLTIQRTQQEDSAVYLCASSPAGGPYNEQFFGPGTRLTVL.

The chain has TRBV6-5 and TRBJ2-1; D is possibly TRBD2 (6 bases). Between the trimmed V and J ends, which lost 7 bases and 7 bases, there was a span of 11 bases. This CDR3 has 12 residues. From germline, CDR1 is MNHEY and CDR2 SVGAGI. The CDR3 sequence: CASMDYPNEQFF. The CDR3 DNA is TGTGCCAGCATGGACTACCCAAATGAGCAGTTCTTC.

This sequence joins TRBV19 and TRBJ1-1, with D tentatively TRBD1 (6 bases). The V and J ends lost 6 bases and 1 base respectively, with 12 bases between them. The CDR3 loop spans 14 amino acids. Germline V lookup: CDR1 LNHDA, CDR2 SQIVND (reference sequence). The CDR3 DNA reads TGTGCCAGTAGGGGCGGACAGCCGAACACTGAAGCTTTCTTT. It specifies CASRGGQPNTEAFF.

The chain joins TRBV12-3 or TRBV12-4 to TRBJ1-1, with D perhaps TRBD1 (6 bases). The CDR3 runs to 13 residues. Trimming pared 3 bases from V and 4 bases from J, leaving 9 bases between. The CDR3 spells CASSLGGPTEAFF. CDR3 nucleotide sequence: TGTGCCAGCAGTTTGGGGGGGCCCACTGAAGCTTTCTTT.

V gene TRBV29-1 combines with J gene TRBJ1-2; a possible D gene is TRBD1 (5 bases). The CDR3 runs to 11 residues. Germline CDR1 reads SQVTM; CDR2 reads ANQGSEA. Trimming removed 4 bases at V and 4 bases at J, with 7 bases between. The CDR3 nucleotides are TGCAGCGTTGTCGACAGCTATGGCTACACCTTC. Translation gives CSVVDSYGYTF. Looking up the rest from reference TRBV29-1 and TRBJ1-2 gives the full variable domain: SAVISQKPSRDICQRGTSLTIQCQVDSQVTMMFWYRQQPGQSLTLIATANQGSEATYESGFVIDKFPISRPNLTFSTLTVSNMSPEDSSIYLCSVVDSYGYTFGSGTRLTVV.

The V gene is TRBV6-1, the J gene TRBJ2-7; 8 bases align to TRBD1. The length of the CDR3 is 15 residues. Germline CDR1 MNHNS, CDR2 SASEGT. V lost 2 bases and J lost 6; bases outside the gene matches: 9. CDR3 loop: CASSESGTGRGEQYF. The CDR3, as DNA: TGTGCCAGCAGTGAATCCGGGACAGGTCGGGGCGAGCAGTACTTC.

The chain is built from TRBV9 and TRBJ2-1, with D maybe TRBD1 (8 bases). Germline CDR1 SGDLS, CDR2 YYNGEE. The V end was cut by 0 bases, the J end by 8 bases, with 15 bases between. CDR3 length equals 15 residues. This CDR3 is CASSVVGTGGDEQFF. The CDR3 DNA follows: TGTGCCAGCAGCGTAGTAGGAACAGGGGGGGATGAGCAGTTCTTC.

V gene TRBV7-9 combines with J gene TRBJ2-7; 9 nucleotides match TRBD2. There are 13 residues in the CDR3. Trimming cost V 4 bases and J 7 bases; bases outside gene matches: 5. The V gene's germline CDR1 is SEHNR and CDR2 FQNEAQ (reference sequence). The CDR3 nucleotides read TGTGCCAGCAGCTCGCTAGCGGGGAGTGAGCAGTACTTC. Protein product: CASSSLAGSEQYF. Complete variable domain (other parts from reference TRBV7-9 and TRBJ2-7): DTGVSQNPRHKITKRGQNVTFRCDPISEHNRLYWYRQTLGQGPEFLTYFQNEAQLEKSRLLSDRFSAERPKGSFSTLEIQRTEQGDSAMYLCASSSLAGSEQYFGPGTRLTVT.

V is TRBV15 and J is TRBJ2-7, with D perhaps matching TRBD2 (5 bases). The V end lost 0 bases, the J end lost 5 bases, and 8 bases lay between the germline ends. Germline values: CDR1 LNHNV, CDR2 YYDKDF (reference sequence). This CDR3 contains 13 residues. This CDR3 reads CATSRDPGNEQYF. The CDR3 nucleotides read TGTGCCACCAGCAGAGATCCGGGGAACGAGCAGTACTTC.

This chain connects TRBV28 to TRBJ2-7; perhaps TRBD1 as D (6 bases). Trimming cost V 6 bases and J 0 bases, with 12 bases left between them. Germline V gene data show CDR1 as MDHEN and CDR2 as SYDVKM. CDR3 length: 14 residues. As DNA, the CDR3 is TGTGCCAGCAGGGGGGCCTTAGGCTCCTACGAGCAGTACTTC. Its translation: CASRGALGSYEQYF.

The chain carries TRBV9 and TRBJ2-3; tentatively, D is TRBD1 or TRBD2 (6 bases each). The V gene's germline CDR1 is SGDLS and CDR2 YYNGEE. The CDR3 runs to 15 residues. Trimming left V 2 bases short and J 4 bases short, with 14 bases between. The CDR3: CASSVRGRGADTQYF. Here the CDR3 DNA reads TGTGCCAGCAGCGTGAGGGGAAGGGGGGCAGATACGCAGTATTTT.

This clone has a single count. V is TRBV28 and J is TRBJ2-7, with 7 bases that match TRBD2. Per germline, CDR1 MDHEN and CDR2 SYDVKM. CDR3 length: 11 residues. The CDR3 reads CASGVSWEQYF. The CDR3 DNA follows: TGTGCGAGCGGGGTCAGTTGGGAGCAGTACTTC.

This clone was recorded only once. The chain combines TRBV7-8 with TRBJ1-1; D is unclear. CDR3 length: 14 residues. The V end was cut by 4 bases, the J end by 3 bases, with 12 bases between. Germline CDR1 and CDR2: SGHVS and FQNEAQ. The chain's CDR3 is CASSSLSVDTEAFF. CDR3 DNA sequence: TGTGCCAGCAGCTCCCTATCAGTAGACACTGAAGCTTTCTTT.

The rearrangement uses TRBV3-1 (or the pseudogene TRBV3-2) and TRBJ1-5; D is unclear. The V end lost 0 bases, the J end lost 4 bases, and 7 bases lay between the germline ends. Looked up from germline, CDR1 is LGHDT and CDR2 is YNNKEL (reference sequence). The CDR3 extends over 14 amino acids. The CDR3 reads CASSQEFGNQPQHF. DNA for the CDR3: TGTGCCAGCAGCCAAGAATTCGGGAATCAGCCCCAGCATTTT.

V and J are TRBV2 and TRBJ1-1; no definite D call. V was clipped by 8 bases and J by 6 bases, with 13 bases between them. CDR3 length: 12 amino acids. Germline loops: CDR1 SNHLY, CDR2 FYNNEI. CDR3 region: CASLRYPPEAFF. As DNA, the CDR3 is TGTGCCAGCCTCAGGTATCCACCTGAAGCTTTCTTT.

The chain links TRBV4-3 to TRBJ2-7; 8 bases align to TRBD1. The junction had 12 bases not matched to a gene; V was cut back by 0 bases and J by 2 bases. In germline, CDR1 is LGHNA, CDR2 YSLEER. The CDR3 length is 18 residues. The CDR3 reads CASSQDSGGGEGPYEQYF. The CDR3 coding sequence is TGCGCCAGCAGCCAAGACTCAGGGGGCGGAGAGGGACCCTACGAGCAGTACTTC.